The T cell receptor beta chain described here comes from a study of cytomegalovirus exposure and HLA in healthy donors. Findings and caveats of the study: Researchers catalogued 160 or so TCR beta chains as cytomegalovirus-associated.

Primers for the PCR totalled 60 Vbeta and 13 Jbeta. Assay: immunoSEQ multiplex PCR; the TCRdb copy retains only in-frame clones and omits some. This sample has some 170,000 clones, with 60% to 80% found just once. Trimming removed 5 bases from V and 4 bases from J; junction bases left unmatched: 9. The germline V gene encodes CDR1 MGHRA and CDR2 YSYEKL. The CDR3 extends over 15 amino acids. On this clone: Its specificity is not known.

J is TRBJ2-7 and V is TRBV4-1; TRBD1 matches at 9 bases. The sample comprised PBMCs. This TCR was recovered from a man aged 40-49 years in good health and CMV-seropositive. The CDR3 sequence is CASSASQGAVYEQYF. The CDR3 DNA reads as TGCGCCAGCAGCGCATCACAGGGGGCTGTGTACGAGCAGTACTTC.